A selection of T cell receptor beta chains follows, all from one sample in a study of cytomegalovirus exposure and HLA in healthy donors. The table came from immunoSEQ multiplex PCR; TCRdb's copy has only in-frame clones and leaves some out. This table holds 100,000 or so clones, 77% found once. The specimen sequenced was PBMCs. The receptor set was obtained from a man aged 35 to 55 in good health and CMV-seropositive. Both conserved end residues are part of each CDR3. Fields, in order: V gene, clone size, J gene, D gene, CDR3 protein, CDR3 DNA. The D gene is left open where the match is weak. Clone size appears in some rows only: once, few, many, or a class for an expanded clone.

v_call: TRBV7-9
clone_size: few
j_call: TRBJ1-4
d_call: TRBD1
cdr3_aa: CASSPPTGEGEKLFF
cdr3_nt: TGTGCCAGCAGCCCTCCGACAGGGGAGGGTGAAAAACTGTTTTTT

v_call: TRBV7-2
clone_size: -
j_call: TRBJ2-5
d_call: -
cdr3_aa: CASSLALRQGFGETQYF
cdr3_nt: TGTGCCAGCAGCTTAGCGCTAAGGCAGGGTTTTGGAGAGACCCAGTACTTC

v_call: TRBV6-4
clone_size: few
j_call: TRBJ1-1
d_call: TRBD1
cdr3_aa: CASRAEQGARTEAFF
cdr3_nt: TGTGCCAGCAGAGCAGAACAGGGGGCGCGTACTGAAGCTTTCTTT

v_call: TRBV21-1
clone_size: few
j_call: TRBJ1-2
d_call: -
cdr3_aa: CASSKVGTGGRRPRYTF
cdr3_nt: TGTGCCAGCAGCAAAGTTGGGACAGGGGGCAGGCGCCCGCGCTACACCTTC

v_call: TRBV5-1
clone_size: -
j_call: TRBJ2-5
d_call: TRBD2
cdr3_aa: CASSLLAGEQETQYF
cdr3_nt: TGCGCCAGCAGCTTACTAGCGGGGGAACAAGAGACCCAGTACTTC

v_call: TRBV15
clone_size: once
j_call: TRBJ2-7
d_call: -
cdr3_aa: CATSRGHSYEQYF
cdr3_nt: TGTGCCACCAGCAGAGGTCACAGCTACGAGCAGTACTTC

v_call: TRBV28
clone_size: -
j_call: TRBJ2-5
d_call: TRBD1
cdr3_aa: CASSLLGQGTQETQYF
cdr3_nt: TGTGCCAGCAGTTTGCTTGGACAGGGGACTCAAGAGACCCAGTACTTC

v_call: TRBV11-2
clone_size: -
j_call: TRBJ2-6
d_call: -
cdr3_aa: CASTPAPTGTGANVLTF
cdr3_nt: TGTGCCAGCACCCCAGCCCCAACAGGGACTGGGGCCAACGTCCTGACTTTC

v_call: TRBV11-1
clone_size: few
j_call: TRBJ1-1
d_call: TRBD1
cdr3_aa: CASSKMDRGTEAFF
cdr3_nt: TGTGCCAGCAGCAAGATGGACAGGGGCACTGAAGCTTTCTTT

v_call: TRBV6-6
clone_size: once
j_call: TRBJ2-1
d_call: TRBD2
cdr3_aa: CASGTSGGASDEQFF
cdr3_nt: TGTGCCAGCGGAACTAGCGGGGGGGCCTCTGATGAGCAGTTCTTC